The 6 T cell receptor beta chains listed next were all sequenced from one sample in a study of lymphopenia after photon versus proton radiotherapy. Method: immunoSEQ multiplex PCR; TCRdb's copy keeps in-frame clones and lacks some. The sample gives 25,000 to 30,000 clones, 75% to 90% of which show up once; approximately 3.7% is in the top ten. The sample was peripheral blood, taken from a patient treated with photon-based radiotherapy. These receptors were obtained from a woman between 45 and 65 years old with pancreatic cancer.

The V call is TRBV27, the J call TRBJ1-2; D is unresolved. Germline-derived CDR1 and CDR2 are MNHEY and SMNVEV (reference sequence). The CDR3 extends over 14 amino acids. V shed 0 bases and J shed 0 bases, with 5 bases lying between them. The CDR3 protein is CASSLSLANYGYTF. As DNA, the CDR3 is TGTGCCAGCAGTTTATCGTTAGCTAACTATGGCTACACCTTC.

The chain couples TRBV28 to TRBJ2-1; D unresolved. Germline CDR1 and CDR2: MDHEN and SYDVKM. This CDR3 has 16 residues. Trimming removed 6 bases at V and 2 bases at J, with 17 bases between. This CDR3 reads CASRPYRIITYNEQFF. The CDR3 nucleotides are TGTGCCAGCAGGCCTTATCGGATTATCACCTACAATGAGCAGTTCTTC.

The rearrangement joins TRBV6-4 to TRBJ2-1; 11 positions match TRBD2. Trimming cost V 2 bases and J 9 bases; bases outside gene matches: 12. The germline V gene has CDR1 MRHNA and CDR2 SNTAGT. The CDR3 has 17 residues. CDR3 in DNA: TGTGCCAGCAGTGACGGGACTTGGACTAGCGGGTATGGTGAGCAGTTCTTC. Translating it yields CASSDGTWTSGYGEQFF.

The chain combines TRBV6-5 with TRBJ2-3; D unclear. Looked up from germline, CDR1 is MNHEY and CDR2 is SVGAGI. The CDR3 loop spans 14 amino acids. Trimming took off 2 bases at V and 0 bases at J, with 6 bases between the two ends. As DNA, the CDR3 is TGTGCCAGCAGTTACAACCCTAGCACAGATACGCAGTATTTT. It is translated as CASSYNPSTDTQYF.

The V and J genes are TRBV5-6 and TRBJ1-1, with D maybe TRBD1 (6 bases). This CDR3 has 16 amino acids. Trimming took 1 base from V and 5 from J, leaving 18 bases between them. Germline CDR1 and CDR2: SGHDT and YYEEEE. This CDR3 is CASSLRDTVQVTEAFF. Written as DNA, the CDR3 is TGTGCCAGCAGCTTGAGGGACACCGTGCAAGTGACTGAAGCTTTCTTT.

The CDR3 is CASSLEDIYEQYF. The DNA of the CDR3 is TGTGCCAGCAGTCTCGAGGACATATACGAGCAGTACTTC. The chain has TRBV6-6 and TRBJ2-7; TRBD1 is a possible D gene (5 bases). CDR1 and CDR2 (germline): MNHNY, SVGAGI (reference sequence). V gave up 5 bases and J gave up 4 bases, with 12 bases separating them. The CDR3 runs 13 residues.